These 17 T cell receptor beta chains share one sample of origin, sequenced in a study of cytomegalovirus exposure and HLA in healthy donors. PCR employed 60 Vbeta and 13 Jbeta primers. The data were produced by immunoSEQ multiplex PCR, yet TCRdb's version contains in-frame clones alone and is incomplete. The sample lists over 130,000 clones; roughly two thirds were seen once. Source material: PBMCs. The receptors derive from a male donor in good health and CMV-seronegative.

This clone occurred a few times. V and J are TRBV28 and TRBJ1-6; D unclear. The CDR3 is 16 amino acids. Trimming stripped 2 bases from V and 4 bases from J, with 12 bases between. The germline CDR1 and CDR2 sequences are MDHEN and SYDVKM. The CDR3: CASSLDSVGYNSPLHF. CDR3 nucleotide sequence: TGTGCCAGCAGTTTAGATTCCGTCGGGTATAATTCACCCCTCCACTTT. The full variable domain, completed using reference TRBV28 and TRBJ1-6, is DVKVTQSSRYLVKRTGEKVFLECVQDMDHENMFWYRQDPGLGLRLIYFSYDVKMKEKGDIPEGYSVSREKKERFSLILESASTNQTSMYLCASSLDSVGYNSPLHFGNGTRLTVT.

This chain uses TRBV30 with TRBJ2-1; 7 positions agree with TRBD1. This CDR3 is built from 17 residues. Germline CDR1 reads GTSNPN; CDR2 reads SVGIG (reference sequence). After removal of 1 base from V and 1 base from J, the junction contained 10 bases not matched to a gene. The CDR3: CAWSAPTGNPSYNEQFF. In DNA, the CDR3 is TGTGCCTGGAGTGCCCCGACAGGGAACCCTTCCTACAATGAGCAGTTCTTC. Supplemented by reference TRBV30 and TRBJ2-1, the full variable domain reads SQTIHQWPATLVQPVGSPLSLECTVEGTSNPNLYWYRQAAGRGLQLLFYSVGIGQISSEVPQNLSASRPQDRQFILSSKKLLLSDSGFYLCAWSAPTGNPSYNEQFFGPGTRLTVL.

The rearrangement uses TRBV7-3 and TRBJ1-2; TRBD1 matches 7 bases. The CDR3 extends over 14 amino acids. V gave up 5 bases and J gave up 5 bases; unmatched junction bases: 8. Germline-derived CDR1 and CDR2 are SGHTA and FQGTGA. The CDR3 loop reads CASSPGQSLYGYTF. CDR3 nucleotides: TGTGCCAGCAGCCCGGGACAGTCCCTATATGGCTACACCTTC.

The J gene is TRBJ1-1, the V gene TRBV15; possibly TRBD1 for D (5 bases). The CDR3 runs to 15 residues. Germline V gene sequence: CDR1 LNHNV, CDR2 YYDKDF (reference sequence). The germline V and J ends were trimmed by 0 bases and 9 bases, with 17 bases remaining between them. The CDR3, as DNA: TGTGCCACCAGCAGAGATGCTAGGGGTTGGAGCCAAGCTTTCTTT. Translating gives CATSRDARGWSQAFF.

J is TRBJ2-7 and V is TRBV6-1; D gene ambiguous. This CDR3 contains 14 residues. Trimming took 2 bases from V and 0 from J, leaving 8 bases between them. Germline V gene data show CDR1 as MNHNS and CDR2 as SASEGT. The CDR3 coding sequence is TGTGCCAGCAGTGAATTTGGCAGCTCCTACGAGCAGTACTTC. Encoded protein: CASSEFGSSYEQYF.

The chain is built from TRBV19 and TRBJ1-3; D is possibly TRBD1 (5 bases). Germline V gene sequence: CDR1 LNHDA, CDR2 SQIVND (reference sequence). The CDR3 covers 16 residues. V gave up 2 bases and J gave up 0 bases, with 11 bases separating them. The CDR3 loop reads CASSIPGLTSGNTIYF. In DNA form, the CDR3 reads TGTGCCAGTAGTATACCGGGACTGACCTCTGGAAACACCATATATTTT. Full variable domain (outside the CDR3, taken from reference TRBV19 and TRBJ1-3): DGGITQSPKYLFRKEGQNVTLSCEQNLNHDAMYWYRQDPGQGLRLIYYSQIVNDFQKGDIAEGYSVSREKKESFPLTVTSAQKNPTAFYLCASSIPGLTSGNTIYFGEGSWLTVV.

The chain employs TRBV7-6 and TRBJ2-6, with D possibly matching TRBD1 (5 bases). CDR1 and CDR2 (germline): SGHVS, FNYEAQ. CDR3 size: 15 residues. The ends were cut back, 3 bases at V and 3 bases at J, with 9 bases in the middle. CDR3 protein: CASSLGPGGANVLTF. The CDR3 DNA follows: TGTGCCAGCAGCTTGGGGCCGGGTGGGGCCAACGTCCTGACTTTC.

The rearrangement links TRBV19 to TRBJ1-5, with D perhaps matching TRBD1 (6 bases). V lost 1 base, J lost 3 bases, and 13 bases lay in between. The CDR3 covers 16 residues. The germline V gene has CDR1 LNHDA and CDR2 SQIVND (reference sequence). CDR3 sequence: CASSIVAGEFNQPQHF. CDR3 in DNA: TGTGCCAGTAGTATAGTAGCAGGGGAGTTCAATCAGCCCCAGCATTTT.

This clone occurred a few times. The J gene is TRBJ1-4, the V gene TRBV23-1; no reliable D call. TRBV23-1 is marked as an open reading frame, function uncertain. This CDR3 comprises 13 residues. V was pared by 9 bases and J by 3 bases, with 11 bases between. Written as DNA, the CDR3 is TGCGCCAGACGGACTGAACCTAATGAAAAACTGTTTTTT. This sequence encodes CARRTEPNEKLFF.

This CDR3 is CASSQDGRGIYEQYF. In nucleotides, the CDR3 is TGCGCCAGCAGCCAAGATGGGCGGGGGATCTACGAGCAGTACTTC. This chain joins TRBV4-1 and TRBJ2-5, with 7 positions matching TRBD2. The J call may be faulty, since TRBJ2-7 better matches the DNA end. Germline V gives CDR1 MGHRA, CDR2 YSYEKL. This CDR3 spans 15 amino acids.

The chain employs TRBV7-9 and TRBJ1-2; TRBD1 agrees at 7 bases. The trim removed 4 bases at V and 6 bases at J, leaving 8 bases unmatched. The CDR3 is 14 amino acids. CDR1 is SEHNR and CDR2 is FQNEAQ in the germline V gene (reference sequence). The CDR3 region is CASSSVGGADGYTF. CDR3 nucleotides: TGTGCCAGCAGCTCGGTAGGGGGCGCCGATGGCTACACCTTC.

The chain couples TRBV5-1 to TRBJ2-7; the match to TRBD2 covers 7 bases. CDR3 length: 14 amino acids. In germline, CDR1 is SGHRS, CDR2 YFSETQ. Losses at the gene ends were 5 bases for V and 0 bases for J; bases not matched to a gene: 5. The CDR3 sequence is CASRGAGSSYEQYF. The DNA for the CDR3 is TGCGCCAGCAGAGGAGCGGGGAGCTCCTACGAGCAGTACTTC.

J is TRBJ2-5 and V is TRBV2, with D possibly matching TRBD1 (6 bases). Germline V lookup: CDR1 SNHLY, CDR2 FYNNEI. The CDR3 runs to 15 residues. The germline V and J ends were trimmed by 3 bases and 1 base, with 12 bases remaining between them. CDR3 protein: CASSDSGGPQETQYF. CDR3 DNA sequence: TGTGCCAGCAGTGACAGTGGGGGCCCCCAAGAGACCCAGTACTTC.

This clone has a handful of counts. This chain connects TRBV7-9 to TRBJ1-6; a weak D match, TRBD1 (6 bases). Trimming stripped 1 base from V and 7 bases from J, with 17 bases between. This CDR3 is 17 amino acids long. Looked up from germline, CDR1 is SEHNR and CDR2 is FQNEAQ (reference sequence). Here the CDR3 reads CASSLGNAGERNSPLHF. Here the CDR3 DNA reads TGTGCCAGCAGCTTAGGAAATGCAGGGGAGAGGAATTCACCCCTCCACTTT.

The chain joins TRBV2 to TRBJ2-7; D uncertain. Per germline, CDR1 SNHLY and CDR2 FYNNEI. The CDR3 contains 14 residues. V lost 1 base, J lost 2 bases, and 9 bases lay in between. CDR3 sequence: CASSEVGPPYEQYF. CDR3 in DNA: TGTGCCAGCAGTGAAGTTGGCCCTCCCTACGAGCAGTACTTC.

V gene TRBV2 combines with J gene TRBJ1-6; D gene unclear. Germline CDR1 SNHLY, CDR2 FYNNEI. The CDR3 loop spans 13 amino acids. The germline V and J ends were trimmed by 7 bases and 4 bases, with 8 bases remaining between them. The CDR3 bases are TGTGCCAGCAAGAGAGCTTATAATTCACCCCTCCACTTT. Protein product: CASKRAYNSPLHF.

J is TRBJ2-5 and V is TRBV7-9; tentatively, D is TRBD1 (5 bases). V was clipped by 1 base and J by 3 bases, with 9 bases between them. CDR1 and CDR2 from the germline V gene are SEHNR and FQNEAQ (reference sequence). The CDR3 is made up of 14 amino acids. The CDR3 DNA reads as TGTGCCAGCAGCTTAGTTGCAGGGAAAGAGACCCAGTACTTC. Protein sequence: CASSLVAGKETQYF.